This T cell receptor beta chain was sequenced in a study of Ad26.COV2.S vaccination and SARS-CoV-2 variants. Whole-study findings and limits: Assessments of TCR breadth and depth may have underestimated the total T cell responses.

Concerning this clone: Its antigen is not identified. Other DNA sequences within the sample encode an identical CDR3.

This CDR3 is built from 13 residues. Trimming stripped 5 bases from V and 2 bases from J, with 9 bases between. The data were produced by immunoSEQ multiplex PCR, yet TCRdb's version contains in-frame clones alone and is incomplete. The sample shows about 350,000 clones, about 90% of them seen only once. J is TRBJ2-5 and V is TRBV12-3 or TRBV12-4; D gene unclear. The origin of this receptor is a human donor who had recovered from COVID-19. The source was peripheral blood, collected after recovery from COVID-19. This chain's CDR3 is CASSLGLQETQYF. Here the CDR3 DNA reads TGTGCCAGCAGTCTCGGATTACAAGAGACCCAGTACTTC.